This T cell receptor beta chain derives from a study of technical replicates of blood from a handful of donors. Repertoires were generated with immunoSEQ multiplex PCR, while TCRdb's copy carries only in-frame clones and drops some. This repertoire shows under 70,000 clones, around 94% found once; its top ten account for around 0.38%. The germline V gene has CDR1 SGHDT and CDR2 YYEEEE. V was cut by 0 bases and J by 5 bases, with 6 bases left in between. The CDR3 totals 13 residues. The sample consisted of T cells isolated from PBMCs. This TCR was recovered from a human donor in good health. The chain employs TRBV5-6 and TRBJ2-1; D is possibly TRBD2 (6 bases). CDR3 protein: CASSLGGDNEQFF. Written as DNA, the CDR3 is TGTGCCAGCAGCTTGGGGGGGGACAATGAGCAGTTCTTC.